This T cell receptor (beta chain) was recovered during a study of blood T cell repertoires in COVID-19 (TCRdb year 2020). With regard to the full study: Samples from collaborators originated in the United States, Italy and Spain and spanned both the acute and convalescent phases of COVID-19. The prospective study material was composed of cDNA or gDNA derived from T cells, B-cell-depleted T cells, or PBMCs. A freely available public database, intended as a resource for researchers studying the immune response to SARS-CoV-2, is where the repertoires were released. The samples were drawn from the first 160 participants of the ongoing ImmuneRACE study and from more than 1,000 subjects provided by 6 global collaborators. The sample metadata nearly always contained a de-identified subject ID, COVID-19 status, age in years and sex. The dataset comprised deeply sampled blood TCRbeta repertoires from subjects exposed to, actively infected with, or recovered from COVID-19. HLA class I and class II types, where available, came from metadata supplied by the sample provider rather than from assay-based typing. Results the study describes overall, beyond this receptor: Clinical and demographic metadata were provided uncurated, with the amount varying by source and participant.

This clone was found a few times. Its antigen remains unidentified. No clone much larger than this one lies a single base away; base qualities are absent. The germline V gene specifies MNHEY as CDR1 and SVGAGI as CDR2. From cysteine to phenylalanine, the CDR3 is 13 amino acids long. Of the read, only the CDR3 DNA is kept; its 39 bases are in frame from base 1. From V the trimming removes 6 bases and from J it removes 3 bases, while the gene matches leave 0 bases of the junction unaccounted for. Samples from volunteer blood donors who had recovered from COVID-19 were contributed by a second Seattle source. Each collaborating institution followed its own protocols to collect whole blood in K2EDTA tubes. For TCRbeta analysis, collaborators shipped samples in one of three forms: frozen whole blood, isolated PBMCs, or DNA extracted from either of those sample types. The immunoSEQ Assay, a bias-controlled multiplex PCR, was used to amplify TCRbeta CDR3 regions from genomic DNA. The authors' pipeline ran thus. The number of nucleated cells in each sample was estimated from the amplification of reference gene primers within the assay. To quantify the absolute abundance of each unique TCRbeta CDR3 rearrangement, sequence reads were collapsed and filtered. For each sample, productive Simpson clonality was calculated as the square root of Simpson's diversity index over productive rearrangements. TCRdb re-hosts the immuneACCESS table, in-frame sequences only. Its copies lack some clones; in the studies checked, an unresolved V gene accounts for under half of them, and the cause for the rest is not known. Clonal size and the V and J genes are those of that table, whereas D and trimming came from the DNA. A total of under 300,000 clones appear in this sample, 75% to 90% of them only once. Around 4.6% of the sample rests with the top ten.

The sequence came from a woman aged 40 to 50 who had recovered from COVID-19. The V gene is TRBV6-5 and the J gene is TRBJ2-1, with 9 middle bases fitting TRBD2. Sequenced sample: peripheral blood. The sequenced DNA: TGTGCCAGCAGACTAGCGGGCTACAATGAGCAGTTCTTC. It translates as CASRLAGYNEQFF.